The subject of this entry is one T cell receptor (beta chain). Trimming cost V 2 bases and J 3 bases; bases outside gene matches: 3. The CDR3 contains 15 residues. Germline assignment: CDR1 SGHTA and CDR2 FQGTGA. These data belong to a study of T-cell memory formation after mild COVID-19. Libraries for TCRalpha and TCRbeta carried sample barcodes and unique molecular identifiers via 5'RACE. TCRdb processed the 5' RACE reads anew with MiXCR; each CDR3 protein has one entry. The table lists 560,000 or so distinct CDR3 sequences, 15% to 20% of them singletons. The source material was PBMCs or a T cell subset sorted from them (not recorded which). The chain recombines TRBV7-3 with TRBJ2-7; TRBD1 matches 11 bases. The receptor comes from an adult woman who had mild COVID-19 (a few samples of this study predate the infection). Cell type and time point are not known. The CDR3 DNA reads TGTGCCAGCAGCTTAGGACAGGGGGCGGGCTACGAGCAGTACTTC. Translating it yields CASSLGQGAGYEQYF. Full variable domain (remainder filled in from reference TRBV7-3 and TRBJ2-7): GAGVSQTPSNKVTEKGKYVELRCDPISGHTALYWYRQSLGQGPEFLIYFQGTGAADDSGLPNDRFFAVRPEGSVSTLKIQRTERGDSAVYLCASSLGQGAGYEQYFGPGTRLTVT.